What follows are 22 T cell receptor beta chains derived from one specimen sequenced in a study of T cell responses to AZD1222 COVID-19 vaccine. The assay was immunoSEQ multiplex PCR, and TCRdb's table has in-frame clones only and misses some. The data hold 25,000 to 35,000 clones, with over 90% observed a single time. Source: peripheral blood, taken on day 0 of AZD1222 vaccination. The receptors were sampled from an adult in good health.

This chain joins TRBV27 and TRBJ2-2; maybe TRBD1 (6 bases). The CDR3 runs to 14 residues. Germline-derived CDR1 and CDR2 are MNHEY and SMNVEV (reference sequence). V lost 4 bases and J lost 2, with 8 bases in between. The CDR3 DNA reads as TGTGCCAGCAGTTGGGACATAAACACCGGGGAGCTGTTTTTT. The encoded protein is CASSWDINTGELFF.

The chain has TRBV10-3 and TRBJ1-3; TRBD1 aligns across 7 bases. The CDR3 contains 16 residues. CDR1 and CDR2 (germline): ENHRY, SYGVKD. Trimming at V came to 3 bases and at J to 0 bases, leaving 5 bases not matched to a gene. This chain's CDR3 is CAISDPGQVSGNTIYF. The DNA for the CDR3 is TGTGCCATCAGTGACCCCGGACAGGTCTCTGGAAACACCATATATTTT.

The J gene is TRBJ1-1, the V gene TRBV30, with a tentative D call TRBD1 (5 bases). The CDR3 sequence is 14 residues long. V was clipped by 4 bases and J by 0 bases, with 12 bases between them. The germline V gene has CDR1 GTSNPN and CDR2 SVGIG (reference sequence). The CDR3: CAWNLGGMNTEAFF. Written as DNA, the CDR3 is TGTGCCTGGAACTTGGGGGGGATGAACACTGAAGCTTTCTTT.

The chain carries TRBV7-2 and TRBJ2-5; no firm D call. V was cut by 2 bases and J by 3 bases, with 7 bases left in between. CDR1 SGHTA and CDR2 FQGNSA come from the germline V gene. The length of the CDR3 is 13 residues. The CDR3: CASSLLLEETQYF. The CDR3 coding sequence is TGTGCCAGCAGCTTATTACTCGAAGAGACCCAGTACTTC. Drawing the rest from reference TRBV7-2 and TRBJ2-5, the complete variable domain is GAGVSQSPSNKVTEKGKDVELRCDPISGHTALYWYRQSLGQGLEFLIYFQGNSAPDKSGLPSDRFSAERTGGSVSTLTIQRTQQEDSAVYLCASSLLLEETQYFGPGTRLLVL.

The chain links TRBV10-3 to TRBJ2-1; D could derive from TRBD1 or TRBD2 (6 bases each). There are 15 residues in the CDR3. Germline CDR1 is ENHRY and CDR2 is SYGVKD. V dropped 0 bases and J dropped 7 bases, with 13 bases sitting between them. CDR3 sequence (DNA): TGTGCCATCAGTGAGTCGCAGCGGAGGGGGAATGAGCAGTTCTTC. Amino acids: CAISESQRRGNEQFF.

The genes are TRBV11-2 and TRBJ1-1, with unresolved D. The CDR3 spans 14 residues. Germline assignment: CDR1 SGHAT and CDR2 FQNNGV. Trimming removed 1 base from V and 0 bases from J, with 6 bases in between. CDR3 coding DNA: TGTGCCAGCAGCTTAGTGAACATGAACACTGAAGCTTTCTTT. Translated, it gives CASSLVNMNTEAFF.

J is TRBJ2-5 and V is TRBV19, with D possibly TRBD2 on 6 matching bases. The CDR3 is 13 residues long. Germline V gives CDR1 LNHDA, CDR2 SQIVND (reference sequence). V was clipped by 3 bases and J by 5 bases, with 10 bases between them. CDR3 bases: TGTGCCAGTAGTATTTTTGGGGGGGAGACCCAGTACTTC. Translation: CASSIFGGETQYF.

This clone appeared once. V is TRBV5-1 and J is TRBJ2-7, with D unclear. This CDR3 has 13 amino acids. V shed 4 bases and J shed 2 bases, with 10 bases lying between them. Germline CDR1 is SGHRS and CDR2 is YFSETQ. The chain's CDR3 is CASSVEGTYEQYF. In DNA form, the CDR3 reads TGCGCCAGCAGCGTTGAAGGGACCTACGAGCAGTACTTC.

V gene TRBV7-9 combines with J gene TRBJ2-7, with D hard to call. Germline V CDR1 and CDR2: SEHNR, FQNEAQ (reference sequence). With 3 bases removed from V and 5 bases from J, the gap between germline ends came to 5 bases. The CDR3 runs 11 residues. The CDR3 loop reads CASSLFNEQYF. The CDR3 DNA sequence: TGTGCCAGCAGCTTGTTCAACGAGCAGTACTTC. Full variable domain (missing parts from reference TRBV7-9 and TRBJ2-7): DTGVSQNPRHKITKRGQNVTFRCDPISEHNRLYWYRQTLGQGPEFLTYFQNEAQLEKSRLLSDRFSAERPKGSFSTLEIQRTEQGDSAMYLCASSLFNEQYFGPGTRLTVT.

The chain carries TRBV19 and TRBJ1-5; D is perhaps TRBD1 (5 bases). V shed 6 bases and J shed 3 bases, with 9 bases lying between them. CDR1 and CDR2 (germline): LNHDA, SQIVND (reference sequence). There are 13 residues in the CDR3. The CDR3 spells CASSLGLNQPQHF. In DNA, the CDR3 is TGTGCCAGTAGCCTGGGGCTCAATCAGCCCCAGCATTTT.

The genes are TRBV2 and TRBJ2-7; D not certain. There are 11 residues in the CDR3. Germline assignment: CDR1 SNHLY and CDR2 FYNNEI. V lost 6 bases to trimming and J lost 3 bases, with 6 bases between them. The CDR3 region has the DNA TGTGCCAGCAGCCGATACTACGAGCAGTACTTC. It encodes CASSRYYEQYF.

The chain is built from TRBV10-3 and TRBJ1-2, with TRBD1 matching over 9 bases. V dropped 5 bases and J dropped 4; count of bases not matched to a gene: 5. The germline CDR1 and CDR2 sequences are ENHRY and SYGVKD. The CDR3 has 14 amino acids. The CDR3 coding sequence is TGTGCCATCAGTCGGACAGGGGAGGGCTATGGCTACACCTTC. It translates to CAISRTGEGYGYTF.

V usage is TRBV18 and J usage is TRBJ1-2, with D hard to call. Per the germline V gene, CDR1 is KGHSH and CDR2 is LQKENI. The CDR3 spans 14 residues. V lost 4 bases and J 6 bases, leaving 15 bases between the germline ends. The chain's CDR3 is CASSLSVGKDGYTF. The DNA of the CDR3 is TGTGCCAGCTCACTCAGCGTGGGGAAGGATGGCTACACCTTC.

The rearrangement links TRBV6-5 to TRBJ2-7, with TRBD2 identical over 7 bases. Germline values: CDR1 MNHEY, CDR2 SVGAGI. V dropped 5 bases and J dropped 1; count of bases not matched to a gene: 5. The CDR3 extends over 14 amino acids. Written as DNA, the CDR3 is TGTGCCAGCAGTCGGACTAGATCGTCCTACGAGCAGTACTTC. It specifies CASSRTRSSYEQYF.

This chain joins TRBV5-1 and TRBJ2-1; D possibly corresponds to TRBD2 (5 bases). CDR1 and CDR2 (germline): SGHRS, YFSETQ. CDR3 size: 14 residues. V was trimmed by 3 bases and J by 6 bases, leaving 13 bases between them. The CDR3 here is CASSSRTGSNEQFF. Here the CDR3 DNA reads TGCGCCAGCAGCTCTCGGACTGGCTCCAATGAGCAGTTCTTC.

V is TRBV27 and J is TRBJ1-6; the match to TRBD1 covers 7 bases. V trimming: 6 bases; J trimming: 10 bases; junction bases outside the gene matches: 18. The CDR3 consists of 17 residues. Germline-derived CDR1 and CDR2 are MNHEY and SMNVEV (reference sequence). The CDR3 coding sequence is TGTGCCAGCAGACCCCCCGGGGGATGGGACAGCAACTCACCCCTCCACTTT. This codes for CASRPPGGWDSNSPLHF.

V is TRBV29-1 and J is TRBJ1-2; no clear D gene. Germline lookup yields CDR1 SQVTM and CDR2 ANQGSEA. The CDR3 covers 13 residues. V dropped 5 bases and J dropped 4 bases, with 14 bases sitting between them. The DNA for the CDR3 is TGCAGCGTTAAGGTGGGAGACCCCTATGGCTACACCTTC. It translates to CSVKVGDPYGYTF.

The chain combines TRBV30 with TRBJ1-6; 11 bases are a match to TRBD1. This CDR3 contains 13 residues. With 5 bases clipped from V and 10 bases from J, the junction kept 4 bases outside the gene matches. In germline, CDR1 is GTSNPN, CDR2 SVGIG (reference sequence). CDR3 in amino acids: CAWVGTGGSPLHF. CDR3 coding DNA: TGTGCCTGGGTCGGGACAGGGGGATCACCCCTCCACTTT.

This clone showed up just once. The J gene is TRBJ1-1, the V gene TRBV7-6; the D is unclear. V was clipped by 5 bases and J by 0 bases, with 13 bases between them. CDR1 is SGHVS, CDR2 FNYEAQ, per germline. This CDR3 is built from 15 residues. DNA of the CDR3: TGTGCCAGCAGCCCCCGCCGTACCCTGAACACTGAAGCTTTCTTT. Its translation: CASSPRRTLNTEAFF.

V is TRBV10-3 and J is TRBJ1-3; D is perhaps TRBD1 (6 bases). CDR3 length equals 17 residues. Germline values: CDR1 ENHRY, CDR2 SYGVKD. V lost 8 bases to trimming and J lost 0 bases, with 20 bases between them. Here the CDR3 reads CAIARDNPLLSGNTIYF. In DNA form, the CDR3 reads TGTGCCATCGCCCGGGACAATCCACTCCTCTCTGGAAACACCATATATTTT.

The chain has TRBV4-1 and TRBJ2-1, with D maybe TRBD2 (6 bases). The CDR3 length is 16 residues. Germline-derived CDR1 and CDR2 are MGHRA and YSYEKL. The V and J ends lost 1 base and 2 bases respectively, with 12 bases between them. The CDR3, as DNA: TGCGCCAGCAGCCAAGGGGGGGATTGGCCCTACAATGAGCAGTTCTTC. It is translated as CASSQGGDWPYNEQFF.

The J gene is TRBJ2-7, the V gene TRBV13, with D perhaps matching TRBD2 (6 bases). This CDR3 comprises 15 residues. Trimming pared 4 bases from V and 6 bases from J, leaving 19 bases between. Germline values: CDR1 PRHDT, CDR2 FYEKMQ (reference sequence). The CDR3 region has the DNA TGTGCCAGCAGCTCCCCTGGGACTTCGGCCGGCGAGCAGTACTTC. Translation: CASSSPGTSAGEQYF.